This TCR beta chain was sequenced during a study of T cells in Graves' hyperthyroidism and ophthalmopathy. The V and J ends lost 3 bases and 4 bases respectively, with 6 bases between them. CDR1 MDHEN and CDR2 SYDVKM come from the germline V gene. This CDR3 is 12 amino acids long. TCR beta CDR3 regions were amplified from RNA. Using the HTBI primer set, a first-round RT-PCR was run on the TCR CDR3. TCRdb re-analysed the multiplex PCR reads in MiXCR, keeping a single row per CDR3 protein. Among about 420,000 distinct CDR3 sequences listed, roughly 13% were seen once. This clonotype showed up many times.

The specimen sequenced was blood. The sequence was collected from a woman aged 18-30 years with Graves' hyperthyroidism. The rearrangement uses TRBV28 and TRBJ1-2; no clear D gene. The CDR3 nucleotides read TGTGCCAGCAGTTTTCTGAGCTATGGCTACACCTTC. Encoded protein: CASSFLSYGYTF.